The 25 T cell receptor beta chains listed next were all sequenced from one sample in a study of blood T cells in healthy people across ages. For the second PCR, which ran for about 6 to 11 cycles, a sample-barcoded 5' primer and a J-beta primer mix were used. TCRdb itself ran the 5' RACE reads through MiXCR, one entry per CDR3 protein. Of about 1.8 million distinct CDR3 sequences listed, about 50% were seen once; the top ten hold 2% to 2.5%. Source material: blood. All receptors derive from a woman aged 40-49 years in good health.

This clonotype was observed once. The gene calls are TRBV2 and TRBJ2-7, with D possibly being TRBD1 (5 bases). Gene TRBJ2-5 matches the end of the DNA better, so the J call may be wrong. The CDR3 sequence is 13 residues long. CDR1 is SNHLY and CDR2 is FYNNEI in the germline V gene. CDR3 in amino acids: CASDSKKQETQYF. The CDR3 DNA reads TGTGCCAGCGACAGCAAGAAACAAGAGACCCAGTACTTC.

The V and J genes are TRBV27 and TRBJ1-3, with D perhaps matching TRBD1 (5 bases). The CDR3 is made up of 16 amino acids. V lost 8 bases to trimming and J lost 0 bases, with 17 bases between them. Germline values: CDR1 MNHEY, CDR2 SMNVEV (reference sequence). The CDR3 bases are TGTGCCAGCCGAGGATTTGGGGGGAGCTCTGGAAACACCATATATTTT. Translation: CASRGFGGSSGNTIYF.

V and J are TRBV9 and TRBJ2-1; D may be TRBD1 or TRBD2 (5 bases each). V lost 0 bases and J lost 8, with 9 bases in between. Per the germline V gene, CDR1 is SGDLS and CDR2 is YYNGEE. The CDR3 length is 13 residues. The CDR3 DNA reads as TGTGCCAGCAGCGTAGGATGGGACCATGAGCAGTTCTTC. Its translation: CASSVGWDHEQFF.

The genes are TRBV20-1 and TRBJ1-2, with 8 bases fitting TRBD1. CDR3 length: 14 amino acids. After removal of 0 bases from V and 7 bases from J, the junction contained 7 bases not matched to a gene. Germline V gives CDR1 DFQATT, CDR2 SNEGSKA (reference sequence). CDR3 in amino acids: CSARDRGTGGGYTF. The CDR3 DNA follows: TGCAGTGCTAGAGATAGGGGGACAGGTGGTGGCTACACCTTC.

This chain connects TRBV7-9 to TRBJ1-2; D gene unclear. Trimming removed 5 bases at V and 2 bases at J, with 12 bases between. The CDR3 contains 14 residues. Germline CDR1 and CDR2: SEHNR and FQNEAQ (reference sequence). The CDR3 DNA sequence: TGTGCCAGCAGCCAATACACGGAGAACTATGGCTACACCTTC. Protein sequence: CASSQYTENYGYTF.

J is TRBJ2-1 and V is TRBV11-2; D gene uncertain. The CDR3 has 13 amino acids. CDR1 and CDR2 from the germline V gene are SGHAT and FQNNGV. The germline V and J ends were trimmed by 0 bases and 7 bases, with 7 bases remaining between them. The CDR3 sequence: CASSLEQINEQFF. As DNA, the CDR3 is TGTGCCAGCAGCTTAGAACAGATAAATGAGCAGTTCTTC. The complete variable domain, with remaining parts taken from reference TRBV11-2 and TRBJ2-1, reads EAGVAQSPRYKIIEKRQSVAFWCNPISGHATLYWYQQILGQGPKLLIQFQNNGVVDDSQLPKDRFSAERLKGVDSTLKIQPAKLEDSAVYLCASSLEQINEQFFGPGTRLTVL.

The V call is TRBV7-8, the J call TRBJ1-2; 12 bases align to TRBD1. With 5 bases clipped from V and 7 bases from J, the junction kept 5 bases outside the gene matches. The CDR3 consists of 14 residues. Germline lookup yields CDR1 SGHVS and CDR2 FQNEAQ. This CDR3 is CASSTGTGGGGYTF. CDR3 nucleotides: TGTGCCAGCAGCACCGGGACAGGGGGCGGTGGCTACACCTTC.

The chain is built from TRBV5-1 and TRBJ2-1; 7 nucleotides match TRBD2. Germline V gene sequence: CDR1 SGHRS, CDR2 YFSETQ. V shed 1 base and J 4 bases; nucleotides not matched to a gene: 8. This CDR3 has 16 amino acids. The DNA for the CDR3 is TGCGCCAGCAGCTTGAGCTCCCTAGCGGATTACAATGAGCAGTTCTTC. Its protein product is CASSLSSLADYNEQFF.

This clonotype showed up just a few times. This chain connects TRBV20-1 to TRBJ1-4; 12 positions match TRBD1. This CDR3 spans 18 amino acids. V shed 4 bases and J 4 bases; nucleotides not matched to a gene: 13. Germline lookup yields CDR1 DFQATT and CDR2 SNEGSKA (reference sequence). DNA for the CDR3: TGCAGTGCTACGTCGGCCGGGACAGGGGGCGGATTTAATGAAAAACTGTTTTTT. Translated, it gives CSATSAGTGGGFNEKLFF.

This chain uses TRBV11-2 with TRBJ2-3; D may correspond to TRBD1 or TRBD2 (5 bases each). Germline values: CDR1 SGHAT, CDR2 FQNNGV. V lost 5 bases and J 4 bases, leaving 16 bases between the germline ends. CDR3 length equals 15 residues. For the CDR3, the DNA is TGTGCCAGCAGCGCACAAACGGGGCTATCAGATACGCAGTATTTT. It yields the protein CASSAQTGLSDTQYF.

Concerning this clonotype itself: Given a much more abundant clone one base away, this may be a read error. V gene TRBV6-1 combines with J gene TRBJ2-4; 11 nucleotides align to TRBD1. The assigned J gene may be wrong: the sequence end matches TRBJ2-7 better. This CDR3 has 15 amino acids. The germline V gene has CDR1 MNHNS and CDR2 SASEGT. CDR3 DNA: TGTGCCAGCAGTGGAGGGACAGGGGGTCTTTACGAGCAGTACTTC. This sequence encodes CASSGGTGGLYEQYF.

The chain carries TRBV24-1 and TRBJ2-1; D is ambiguous. The last part of the DNA fits TRBJ2-7 better; the J call may be wrong. The germline gives CDR1 KGHDR, CDR2 SFDVKD. This CDR3 is built from 12 residues. The CDR3 region is CATSDSLSEQYF. The CDR3 nucleotides read TGTGCCACCAGTGACAGTCTTTCTGAGCAGTACTTC.

The rearrangement links TRBV12-3 or TRBV12-4 to TRBJ2-1, with 11 bases matching TRBD1. Trimming cost V 3 bases and J 0 bases; bases outside gene matches: 13. The CDR3 extends over 20 amino acids. CDR3 DNA sequence: TGTGCCAGCAGTTTCTGGACAGGGGGCTCCTCTCCCAACTCCTACAATGAGCAGTTCTTC. Amino acids: CASSFWTGGSSPNSYNEQFF.

The chain uses TRBV4-2 and TRBJ2-1; perhaps TRBD1 as D (5 bases). V was trimmed by 7 bases and J by 1 base, leaving 11 bases between them. The length of the CDR3 is 14 residues. Germline CDR1 is LGHNA and CDR2 is YNFKEQ. This CDR3 reads CASTVGVSYNEQFF. In nucleotides, the CDR3 is TGTGCCAGCACGGTAGGGGTTTCCTACAATGAGCAGTTCTTC.

This clonotype has only a few counts. The V call is TRBV6-5, the J call TRBJ1-4; perhaps TRBD1 as D (6 bases). The ends were cut back, 4 bases at V and 7 bases at J, with 16 bases in the middle. Germline assignment: CDR1 MNHEY and CDR2 SVGAGI. The CDR3 runs to 15 residues. CDR3 in amino acids: CASSLGGAVGEKLFF. In DNA form, the CDR3 reads TGTGCCAGCAGTTTAGGGGGGGCGGTAGGTGAAAAACTGTTTTTT.

This clonotype came up a few times. The chain is built from TRBV6-2 or TRBV6-3 and TRBJ2-7; perhaps D is TRBD1 or TRBD2 (5 bases each). Germline V gene data show CDR1 as MNHEY and CDR2 as SVGEGT. Trimming took 10 bases from V and 3 from J, leaving 13 bases between them. The CDR3 sequence is 12 residues long. CDR3 region: CATSGRLYEQYF. The CDR3 bases are TGTGCCACCTCGGGACGGCTCTACGAGCAGTACTTC.

The chain recombines TRBV12-3 or TRBV12-4 with TRBJ2-5; D is undetermined. Trimming pared 7 bases from V and 1 base from J, leaving 13 bases between. CDR3 size: 14 residues. CDR3 sequence (DNA): TGTGCCAGCAACAGACGGGTGGGCCAAGAGACCCAGTACTTC. Translation: CASNRRVGQETQYF.

This clonotype was observed a handful of times. The chain carries TRBV5-5 and TRBJ2-7; no clear D gene. Trimming removed 1 base from V and 3 bases from J, with 11 bases in between. The CDR3 spans 14 residues. Germline CDR1 SGHKS, CDR2 YYEKEE (reference sequence). The CDR3 sequence: CASSLHGSHYEQYF. CDR3 bases: TGTGCCAGCAGCTTGCACGGCAGTCACTACGAGCAGTACTTC. Based on the CDR3 plus reference TRBV5-5 and TRBJ2-7, the full variable domain is DAGVTQSPTHLIKTRGQQVTLRCSPISGHKSVSWYQQVLGQGPQFIFQYYEKEERGRGNFPDRFSARQFPNYSSELNVNALLLGDSALYLCASSLHGSHYEQYFGPGTRLTVT.

The rearrangement links TRBV15 to TRBJ2-1; no firm D call. CDR3 length: 13 amino acids. The germline gives CDR1 LNHNV, CDR2 YYDKDF (reference sequence). The V end lost 0 bases, the J end lost 5 bases, and 5 bases lay between the germline ends. CDR3 DNA: TGTGCCACCAGCAGAGAATGGGACAATGAGCAGTTCTTC. It codes for CATSREWDNEQFF.

The rearrangement links TRBV27 to TRBJ2-7; 7 bases match TRBD1. Germline V gene sequence: CDR1 MNHEY, CDR2 SMNVEV (reference sequence). Germline trimming cut 5 bases from V and 0 bases from J; bases unmatched to any gene: 7. The CDR3 has 15 amino acids. CDR3 DNA sequence: TGTGCCAGCAGTCAGGACAGGACCCCCTCCTACGAGCAGTACTTC. Translating it yields CASSQDRTPSYEQYF.

This clonotype has a handful of counts. The chain employs TRBV2 and TRBJ2-7; no clear D gene. The CDR3 consists of 17 residues. Germline lookup yields CDR1 SNHLY and CDR2 FYNNEI. V was clipped by 3 bases and J by 2 bases, with 20 bases between them. CDR3 residues: CASSEPGDTITTYEQYF. The CDR3 region has the DNA TGTGCCAGCAGTGAGCCCGGCGACACGATCACAACCTACGAGCAGTACTTC.

The chain combines TRBV18 with TRBJ2-6; 9 nucleotides agree with TRBD1. CDR1 and CDR2 from the germline V gene are KGHSH and LQKENI. Trimming cost V 3 bases and J 2 bases; bases outside gene matches: 11. This CDR3 contains 19 residues. Written as DNA, the CDR3 is TGTGCCAGCTCACCCACGCCCGGGACAGGGAAAACTGGGGCCAACGTCCTGACTTTC. Protein product: CASSPTPGTGKTGANVLTF.

This clonotype appeared a few times. The rearrangement joins TRBV28 to TRBJ2-1; no definite D call. This CDR3 comprises 12 residues. Germline V gives CDR1 MDHEN, CDR2 SYDVKM. Trimming cost V 7 bases and J 6 bases, with 10 bases left between them. The CDR3, as DNA: TGTGCCAGCACCAACCCCCTCAATGAGCAGTTCTTC. Residues: CASTNPLNEQFF.

This clonotype was counted only a few times. This chain joins TRBV29-1 and TRBJ2-3, with 11 bases that match TRBD2. The germline CDR1 and CDR2 sequences are SQVTM and ANQGSEA. The CDR3 contains 13 residues. The ends lost 1 base at V and 6 bases at J; junction bases unmatched: 0. DNA for the CDR3: TGCAGCGTTGAAGCTAGCGGGGGGGATACGCAGTATTTT. Its translation is CSVEASGGDTQYF.

V is TRBV20-1 and J is TRBJ2-3; 8 nucleotides align to TRBD2. The germline V gene has CDR1 DFQATT and CDR2 SNEGSKA (reference sequence). Losses at the gene ends were 6 bases for V and 2 bases for J; bases not matched to a gene: 13. This CDR3 has 16 residues. CDR3 residues: CSAISGRGALTDTQYF. Here the CDR3 DNA reads TGCAGTGCCATTTCGGGGCGGGGGGCCCTCACAGATACGCAGTATTTT.